Each of the 29 T cell receptor beta chains below was sequenced from the same sample in a study of T-cell memory formation after mild COVID-19. Via MiXCR, TCRdb re-called the 5' RACE reads, giving one row per CDR3 protein. The repertoire has around 500,000 distinct CDR3 sequences, about 20% of them found once; the top ten carry about 12%. Sequenced material: PBMCs or a T cell subset sorted from them (not recorded which). The receptors were sampled from an adult woman who had mild COVID-19 (a few samples of this study predate the infection). Cell type and time point are not known.

This clonotype was counted only a few times. The V and J genes are TRBV11-2 and TRBJ2-3, with D unresolved. Trimming removed 5 bases at V and 4 bases at J, with 10 bases between. Germline V gives CDR1 SGHAT, CDR2 FQNNGV. This CDR3 is built from 13 residues. CDR3 sequence: CASSGTAADTQYF. The DNA of the CDR3 is TGTGCCAGCAGCGGCACGGCCGCAGATACGCAGTATTTT.

This clonotype turned up a few times. V gene TRBV6-5 combines with J gene TRBJ2-3; D possibly corresponds to TRBD1 (5 bases). Trimming removed 6 bases at V and 4 bases at J, with 14 bases between. Germline V gene sequence: CDR1 MNHEY, CDR2 SVGAGI. The CDR3 covers 14 residues. The CDR3, as DNA: TGTGCCAGCAGAAAACCTCAGGGTGCAGATACGCAGTATTTT. It translates to CASRKPQGADTQYF.

This clonotype was seen a few times. The V and J genes are TRBV4-1 and TRBJ2-7; no clear D gene. Trimming shortened V by 0 bases and J by 0 bases, and 12 bases separated the two germline ends. The germline CDR1 and CDR2 sequences are MGHRA and YSYEKL. This CDR3 contains 16 residues. The CDR3 DNA reads as TGCGCCAGCAGCCAAGATTGGCCAGCTCCCTCCTACGAGCAGTACTTC. It is translated as CASSQDWPAPSYEQYF.

The genes are TRBV9 and TRBJ2-3; weak D call: TRBD2 (6 bases). CDR1 is SGDLS, CDR2 YYNGEE, per germline. V shed 2 bases and J shed 0 bases, with 10 bases lying between them. The CDR3 covers 15 residues. The CDR3 DNA reads TGTGCCAGCAGCGTGGGGGGATATAGCACAGATACGCAGTATTTT. Translation gives CASSVGGYSTDTQYF. Full variable domain (remainder filled in from reference TRBV9 and TRBJ2-3): DSGVTQTPKHLITATGQRVTLRCSPRSGDLSVYWYQQSLDQGLQFLIQYYNGEERAKGNILERFSAQQFPDLHSELNLSSLELGDSALYFCASSVGGYSTDTQYFGPGTRLTVL.

CDR3 sequence (DNA): TGTGCCAGCAGGGTCAGACCCCAAGAGACCCAGTACTTC. Protein: CASRVRPQETQYF. The J gene is TRBJ2-5, the V gene TRBV27; no clear D gene. The V gene's germline CDR1 is MNHEY and CDR2 SMNVEV (reference sequence). The CDR3 is 13 amino acids. Trimming shortened V by 6 bases and J by 1 base, and 9 bases separated the two germline ends.

This chain connects TRBV5-5 to TRBJ2-1, with D unresolved. V lost 0 bases and J lost 4, with 17 bases in between. The CDR3 is made up of 17 amino acids. CDR1 is SGHKS and CDR2 is YYEKEE in the germline V gene (reference sequence). This chain's CDR3 is CASSLVLSLGGYNEQFF. CDR3 nucleotides: TGTGCCAGCAGCTTGGTTCTCTCCCTTGGCGGATACAATGAGCAGTTCTTC.

This clonotype was observed at least ten times. The rearrangement links TRBV7-9 to TRBJ2-1; 8 nucleotides align to TRBD2. The CDR3 covers 15 residues. Germline-derived CDR1 and CDR2 are SEHNR and FQNEAQ (reference sequence). With V trimmed by 2 bases and J by 0 bases, 0 bases remained unmatched. CDR3 in DNA: TGTGCCAGCAGCTTACTAGCGGGCTCCTACAATGAGCAGTTCTTC. It yields the protein CASSLLAGSYNEQFF.

The rearrangement joins TRBV6-5 to TRBJ1-6; D is ambiguous. The V end was cut by 2 bases, the J end by 10 bases, with 12 bases between. The CDR3 is 14 residues long. The germline V gene encodes CDR1 MNHEY and CDR2 SVGAGI. As DNA, the CDR3 is TGTGCCAGCAGTTACGGTCAGACAAGGTCACCCCTCCACTTT. This codes for CASSYGQTRSPLHF.

This clonotype occurred a few times. The chain links TRBV6-1 to TRBJ2-7; D unresolved. Trimming shortened V by 1 base and J by 4 bases, and 14 bases separated the two germline ends. The CDR3 runs to 15 residues. CDR1 and CDR2 (germline): MNHNS, SASEGT. The CDR3 coding sequence is TGTGCCAGCAGTGAAGGGAACACCCTAGTGTACGAGCAGTACTTC. Its translation: CASSEGNTLVYEQYF.

V gene TRBV5-6 combines with J gene TRBJ2-5; D remains ambiguous. Germline V gene sequence: CDR1 SGHDT, CDR2 YYEEEE. V was trimmed by 0 bases and J by 5 bases, leaving 8 bases between them. CDR3 size: 13 residues. The CDR3 region is CASSLGGMETQYF. Here the CDR3 DNA reads TGTGCCAGCAGCTTGGGGGGTATGGAGACCCAGTACTTC. The full variable domain, with the rest looked up from reference TRBV5-6 and TRBJ2-5, is DAGVTQSPTHLIKTRGQQVTLRCSPKSGHDTVSWYQQALGQGPQFIFQYYEEEERQRGNFPDRFSGHQFPNYSSELNVNALLLGDSALYLCASSLGGMETQYFGPGTRLLVL.

This clonotype was detected a few times. The rearrangement joins TRBV6-6 to TRBJ2-1, with 12 bases fitting TRBD2. The CDR3 consists of 15 residues. V shed 7 bases and J 4 bases; nucleotides not matched to a gene: 5. Per the germline V gene, CDR1 is MNHNY and CDR2 is SVGAGI (reference sequence). The CDR3: CASKLAGGDYNEQFF. The CDR3 DNA reads TGTGCCAGCAAACTAGCGGGGGGTGATTACAATGAGCAGTTCTTC.

The V and J genes are TRBV5-1 and TRBJ2-7; 7 bases are a match to TRBD1. The ends lost 0 bases at V and 12 bases at J; junction bases unmatched: 9. This CDR3 is 13 amino acids long. Germline CDR1 and CDR2: SGHRS and YFSETQ. CDR3 nucleotides: TGCGCCAGCAGCTTGGGGGAAACGGGACAGTTGTACTTC. Its protein is CASSLGETGQLYF. Together with reference TRBV5-1 and TRBJ2-7, the CDR3 gives the full variable domain: KAGVTQTPRYLIKTRGQQVTLSCSPISGHRSVSWYQQTPGQGLQFLFEYFSETQRNKGNFPGRFSGRQFSNSRSEMNVSTLELGDSALYLCASSLGETGQLYFGPGTRLTVT.

V usage is TRBV29-1 and J usage is TRBJ2-7; unclear D gene. The CDR3 totals 10 residues. Germline V gene lookup returns CDR1 SQVTM and CDR2 ANQGSEA. V dropped 4 bases and J dropped 7 bases, with 8 bases sitting between them. CDR3 DNA: TGCAGCGTTGGGGTACAGGAGCAGTACTTC. This translates into CSVGVQEQYF.

The CDR3 nucleotides are TGTGCCAGCTCACGACAAGCGGTGAGCTCCTACAATGAGCAGTTCTTC. Translating it yields CASSRQAVSSYNEQFF. The chain has TRBV18 and TRBJ2-1, with TRBD2 as a possible D gene (5 bases). CDR1 is KGHSH, CDR2 LQKENI, per germline. Trimming removed 4 bases at V and 0 bases at J, with 13 bases between. This CDR3 is 16 amino acids long.

This clonotype came up a few times. The V call is TRBV4-1, the J call TRBJ2-1; TRBD1 matches 8 bases. Trimming took 4 bases from V and 5 from J; bases not matched to a gene: 7. CDR3 length: 15 residues. In germline, CDR1 is MGHRA, CDR2 YSYEKL. This CDR3 reads CASSPDRGSHNEQFF. CDR3 nucleotides: TGCGCCAGCAGCCCCGACAGGGGTAGCCACAATGAGCAGTTCTTC.

V usage is TRBV3-1 and J usage is TRBJ2-5; D unclear. The V and J ends lost 8 bases and 5 bases respectively, with 12 bases between them. This CDR3 has 12 residues. Germline CDR1 LGHDT, CDR2 YNNKEL (reference sequence). DNA for the CDR3: TGTGCCAGCGGGAAGGGTGTGGAGACCCAGTACTTC. As protein: CASGKGVETQYF.

The chain is built from TRBV10-3 and TRBJ1-6; tentative D call: TRBD1 (5 bases). Deletions cut 2 bases from V and 5 bases from J, with 10 bases between. Germline V gives CDR1 ENHRY, CDR2 SYGVKD. The CDR3 loop spans 15 amino acids. The CDR3, as DNA: TGTGCCATCAGTGAGGCGACAGCTGATAATTCACCCCTCCACTTT. Translation gives CAISEATADNSPLHF.

The V call is TRBV24-1, the J call TRBJ2-3, with D perhaps assigned TRBD1 or TRBD2 (5 bases each). Germline values: CDR1 KGHDR, CDR2 SFDVKD. CDR3 length: 13 amino acids. CDR3: CVVGGPRTDTQYF. DNA for the CDR3: TGTGTCGTTGGGGGTCCCCGTACAGATACGCAGTATTTT.

The chain has TRBV7-2 and TRBJ2-4, with 9 positions matching TRBD2. Germline assignment: CDR1 SGHTA and CDR2 FQGNSA. This CDR3 has 15 amino acids. With V trimmed by 5 bases and J by 8 bases, 10 bases remained unmatched. CDR3 sequence (DNA): TGTGCCAGCAGCACCCGGACTAGCGATATGCACATTCAGTACTTC. It encodes CASSTRTSDMHIQYF.

This clonotype came up many times. This chain joins TRBV5-1 and TRBJ2-5, with D hard to call. This CDR3 is 13 amino acids long. V lost 2 bases, J lost 5 bases, and 10 bases lay in between. Germline V gene sequence: CDR1 SGHRS, CDR2 YFSETQ. Here the CDR3 reads CASSFAGPETQYF. DNA for the CDR3: TGCGCCAGCAGCTTCGCAGGACCCGAGACCCAGTACTTC.

This clonotype occurred a few times. The rearrangement joins TRBV4-2 to TRBJ1-2; 7 nucleotides align to TRBD1. V dropped 0 bases and J dropped 4; count of bases not matched to a gene: 8. Germline loops: CDR1 LGHNA, CDR2 YNFKEQ. The CDR3 has 16 residues. In DNA form, the CDR3 reads TGTGCCAGCAGCCAAGATCCCGGGACAGAACGCTATGGCTACACCTTC. It specifies CASSQDPGTERYGYTF.

This clonotype was detected a few times. The chain is built from TRBV25-1 and TRBJ2-7, with D possibly being TRBD1 (6 bases). V gave up 3 bases and J gave up 3 bases, with 15 bases separating them. The CDR3 is 15 residues long. CDR1 and CDR2 (germline): MGHDK, SYGVNS. The CDR3 DNA is TGTGCCAGCAGTGATAGCAGGGGCATTTACTACGAGCAGTACTTC. Its protein product is CASSDSRGIYYEQYF.

The CDR3 nucleotides read TGTGCCAGTAGTGCAACAGGGGGGAACAATGAGCAGTTCTTC. This codes for CASSATGGNNEQFF. V usage is TRBV19 and J usage is TRBJ2-1; TRBD1 matches at 8 bases. Trimming at V came to 5 bases and at J to 5 bases, leaving 5 bases not matched to a gene. The CDR3 extends over 14 amino acids. Per germline, CDR1 LNHDA and CDR2 SQIVND (reference sequence). The full variable domain, with the rest looked up from reference TRBV19 and TRBJ2-1, is DGGITQSPKYLFRKEGQNVTLSCEQNLNHDAMYWYRQDPGQGLRLIYYSQIVNDFQKGDIAEGYSVSREKKESFPLTVTSAQKNPTAFYLCASSATGGNNEQFFGPGTRLTVL.

V is TRBV14 and J is TRBJ2-2; D uncertain. Trimming removed 4 bases from V and 5 bases from J, with 20 bases in between. This CDR3 contains 17 residues. Germline loops: CDR1 SGHDN, CDR2 FVKESK. The CDR3 coding sequence is TGTGCCAGCAGCCTTCTAATGTCCCCAGGAAAAACCGGGGAGCTGTTTTTT. Translating it yields CASSLLMSPGKTGELFF.

This chain links TRBV6-5 with TRBJ1-2, with D perhaps matching TRBD1 (5 bases). The CDR3 totals 17 residues. The V and J ends lost 4 bases and 6 bases respectively, with 24 bases between them. CDR1 is MNHEY, CDR2 SVGAGI, per germline. CDR3 protein: CASSLKSSPGISDGYTF. The CDR3, as DNA: TGTGCCAGCAGTTTAAAAAGCTCACCAGGGATTAGCGATGGCTACACCTTC.

The rearrangement links TRBV5-4 to TRBJ2-4; D is uncertain. The CDR3 totals 15 residues. Looked up from germline, CDR1 is SGHNT and CDR2 is YYREEE (reference sequence). With 4 bases removed from V and 2 bases from J, the gap between germline ends came to 13 bases. CDR3 region: CASSPDQTPKNIQYF. The CDR3 DNA is TGTGCCAGCAGCCCGGACCAAACACCCAAAAACATTCAGTACTTC.

In its sample, this clonotype was seen a few times. The genes are TRBV11-3 and TRBJ1-1; TRBD1 matches at 7 bases. V shed 5 bases and J 4 bases; nucleotides not matched to a gene: 7. This CDR3 has 14 residues. Per the germline V gene, CDR1 is SGHNT and CDR2 is YENEEA. CDR3 DNA sequence: TGTGCCAGCAGCCCAAACTCAGGGGGCACTGAAGCTTTCTTT. Translating gives CASSPNSGGTEAFF.

The chain recombines TRBV6-2 or TRBV6-3 with TRBJ1-1; no clear D. The V and J ends lost 6 bases and 0 bases respectively, with 8 bases between them. CDR1 and CDR2 (germline): MNHEY, SVGEGT. The CDR3 is made up of 13 amino acids. DNA for the CDR3: TGTGCCAGCAGCCTATGGATGAACACTGAAGCTTTCTTT. Its translation is CASSLWMNTEAFF.

The chain employs TRBV6-2 or TRBV6-3 and TRBJ2-5; no reliable D call. Per the germline V gene, CDR1 is MNHEY and CDR2 is SVGEGT. V shed 6 bases and J shed 4 bases, with 9 bases lying between them. The CDR3 consists of 12 residues. CDR3 nucleotide sequence: TGTGCCAGCAGGAATCTCAGAGAGACCCAGTACTTC. The encoded protein is CASRNLRETQYF.